The source of this T cell receptor (beta chain) is a study of blood T cell repertoires in COVID-19. Original processing notes: Using reference gene primer amplification, nucleated cell counts were estimated. Repertoires were generated with immunoSEQ multiplex PCR, while TCRdb's copy carries only in-frame clones and drops some. V and J calls and clone size are as listed in that table; D and trimming were resolved from the DNA. The sample contains about 89,000 clones, 70% to 80% of which appear only once. The CDR3 contains 16 residues. Between the trimmed V and J ends, which lost 1 base and 2 bases, there was a span of 12 bases. CDR1 LNHDA and CDR2 SQIVND come from the germline V gene (reference sequence). This clone appeared a few times.

Sequencing was done on a sample of peripheral blood. This chain links TRBV19 with TRBJ1-5; D is ambiguous. The clonotype was recovered from a human donor in a cohort sampled during active COVID-19. CDR3 sequence reads: CASSIGGRAGNQPQHF. In nucleotides, the CDR3 is TGTGCCAGTAGTATAGGCGGGAGGGCGGGCAATCAGCCCCAGCATTTT.